These T cell receptor beta chains were read from a single sample in a study of naive CD8 T cells in extremely preterm neonates. Only in-frame clones appear in the TCRdb table, and some are missing; sequencing was by immunoSEQ multiplex PCR. The sample has fewer than 25,000 clones; 70% to 90% are singletons. Sequencing input: naive CD8+ T cells from cord blood. These receptors were collected from a boy who was born preterm. CDR3s include the opening cysteine and the closing phenylalanine or tryptophan. A D gene is named only where the DNA matches it firmly. Part of the rows lack a size; the others show once, few, many or a class for expanded clones.

>TRBJ1-1|-|-|TRBV7-2|12
CASSLDNTEAFF
TGTGCCAGCAGCTTAGACAACACTGAAGCTTTCTTT
>TRBJ2-4|-|TRBD2|TRBV4-1|16
CASSPLAGGPKNIQYF
TGCGCCAGCAGCCCACTAGCGGGGGGGCCCAAAAACATTCAGTACTTC
>TRBJ1-5|-|TRBD1|TRBV2|15
CASRRTGDSNQPQHF
TGTGCCAGCAGAAGGACAGGGGATAGCAATCAGCCCCAGCATTTT
>TRBJ2-7|-|-|TRBV6-4|11
CASSDGYEQYF
TGTGCCAGCAGTGACGGCTACGAGCAGTACTTC
>TRBJ1-2|-|-|TRBV30|13
CAWSVSTRDSYTF
TGTGCCTGGAGTGTTTCAACCAGGGATAGCTACACCTTC
>TRBJ2-1|-|-|TRBV5-1|13
CASSLQAYNEQFF
TGCGCCAGCAGCTTACAGGCCTACAATGAGCAGTTCTTC
>TRBJ1-2|-|TRBD1|TRBV6-5|13
CASSGTGGYGYTF
TGTGCCAGCAGTGGGACAGGGGGCTATGGCTACACCTTC
>TRBJ1-5|-|-|TRBV5-1|15
CASSLARGSNQPQHF
TGCGCCAGCAGCTTGGCCAGGGGTAGCAATCAGCCCCAGCATTTT
>TRBJ2-6|-|-|TRBV27|13
CASSWTGANVLTF
TGTGCCAGCAGTTGGACTGGGGCCAACGTCCTGACTTTC
>TRBJ1-1|-|TRBD1|TRBV5-1|12
CASSSGGTEAFF
TGCGCCAGCAGCTCAGGGGGCACTGAAGCTTTCTTT
>TRBJ2-1|-|TRBD1|TRBV29-1|12
CSADGQGGEQFF
TGCAGCGCCGACGGACAGGGAGGAGAGCAGTTCTTC
>TRBJ1-2|-|TRBD1|TRBV7-9|13
CASSAGQGYGYTF
TGTGCCAGCAGCGCGGGACAGGGTTATGGCTACACCTTC
>TRBJ1-5|-|-|TRBV27|16
CASSFVGDGRNQPQHF
TGTGCCAGCAGTTTCGTGGGGGACGGTCGCAATCAGCCCCAGCATTTT
>TRBJ1-6|-|-|TRBV6-5|13
CASSDQGKSPLHF
TGTGCCAGCAGTGACCAGGGGAAATCACCCCTCCACTTT
>TRBJ2-1|few|-|TRBV9|12
CASSVGYNEQFF
TGTGCCAGCAGCGTAGGGTACAATGAGCAGTTCTTC
>TRBJ2-7|-|TRBD1|TRBV30|13
CAWRDRISYEQYF
TGTGCCTGGAGGGACAGGATCTCCTACGAGCAGTACTTC
>TRBJ1-2|-|TRBD1|TRBV15|11
CAAGQDYGYTF
TGTGCCGCGGGACAGGACTATGGCTACACCTTC
>TRBJ2-1|once|TRBD1|TRBV7-9|15
CASSLRTGGYNEQFF
TGTGCCAGCAGCTTAAGGACAGGGGGCTACAATGAGCAGTTCTTC
>TRBJ1-5|once|-|TRBV27|12
CASSLQGQPQHF
TGTGCCAGCAGTTTACAGGGTCAGCCCCAGCATTTT
>TRBJ2-7|-|TRBD2|TRBV7-6|15
CASSWTSGGAYEQYF
TGTGCCAGCAGCTGGACTAGCGGGGGGGCCTACGAGCAGTACTTC
>TRBJ2-7|-|TRBD2|TRBV30|14
CAWSVAGGGYEQYF
TGTGCCTGGAGCGTAGCGGGGGGCGGCTACGAGCAGTACTTC
>TRBJ2-1|-|TRBD2|TRBV4-3|17
CASSQERTSGAYNEQFF
TGCGCCAGCAGCCAAGAGAGGACTAGCGGGGCGTACAATGAGCAGTTCTTC
>TRBJ2-7|-|TRBD1|TRBV4-3|14
CASSQGQGSYEQYF
TGCGCCAGCAGCCAGGGACAGGGCTCCTACGAGCAGTACTTC
>TRBJ1-6|-|-|TRBV5-6|12
CASSLGNSPLHF
TGTGCCAGCAGCTTGGGGAATTCACCCCTCCACTTT
>TRBJ2-3|-|-|TRBV27|13
CASSLWGTDTQYF
TGTGCCAGCAGTTTATGGGGCACAGATACGCAGTATTTT
>TRBJ2-1|-|-|TRBV30|12
CAWLNSYNEQFF
TGTGCCTGGCTAAACTCCTACAATGAGCAGTTCTTC
>TRBJ1-6|-|-|TRBV27|11
CATGYNSPLHF
TGTGCCACAGGGTATAATTCACCCCTCCACTTT
>TRBJ2-4|-|TRBD2|TRBV6-6|14
CASSYGGGADIQYF
TGTGCCAGCAGTTACGGCGGGGGGGCCGACATTCAGTACTTC
>TRBJ1-1|-|TRBD1|TRBV4-1|13
CASSPRQGTEAFF
TGCGCCAGCAGCCCCCGACAGGGCACTGAAGCTTTCTTT
>TRBJ1-1|once|-|TRBV5-5|11
CASSLNTEAFF
TGTGCCAGCAGCTTGAACACTGAAGCTTTCTTT
>TRBJ1-1|-|-|TRBV11-1|13
CASSLGPNTEAFF
TGTGCCAGCAGCTTAGGTCCAAACACTGAAGCTTTCTTT
>TRBJ1-1|once|-|TRBV30|11
CAWIPNTEAFF
TGTGCCTGGATCCCTAACACTGAAGCTTTCTTT
>TRBJ2-3|-|-|TRBV4-1|14
CASSQVAGTDTQYF
TGCGCCAGCAGCCAAGTAGCGGGCACAGATACGCAGTATTTT
>TRBJ1-1|-|TRBD1|TRBV6-1|13
CASRAGGNTEAFF
TGTGCCAGCAGGGCAGGGGGGAACACTGAAGCTTTCTTT
>TRBJ2-4|once|TRBD2|TRBV5-4|14
CASSWTSGGDIQYF
TGTGCCAGCAGCTGGACTAGCGGGGGGGACATTCAGTACTTC
>TRBJ1-2|-|-|TRBV12-5|14
CASDLGGEHYGYTF
TGTGCTAGTGATTTGGGGGGCGAGCACTATGGCTACACCTTC
>TRBJ2-7|-|-|TRBV9|13
CASSVGDVYEQYF
TGTGCCAGCAGCGTAGGGGACGTCTACGAGCAGTACTTC
>TRBJ2-5|-|-|TRBV9|14
CASSTGQPQETQYF
TGTGCCAGCAGCACCGGACAGCCCCAAGAGACCCAGTACTTC
>TRBJ2-6|-|-|TRBV27|13
CASSYSGANVLTF
TGTGCCAGCAGTTACTCTGGGGCCAACGTCCTGACTTTC
>TRBJ2-7|-|-|TRBV5-1|14
CASRPPGGSYEQYF
TGCGCCAGCAGGCCGCCTGGGGGCTCCTACGAGCAGTACTTC
>TRBJ2-1|-|-|TRBV6-5|13
CASSYSTDNEQFF
TGTGCCAGCAGTTACTCGACAGACAATGAGCAGTTCTTC
>TRBJ1-5|-|-|TRBV6-5|14
CASSYRISNQPQHF
TGTGCCAGCAGTTACAGGATAAGCAATCAGCCCCAGCATTTT
>TRBJ2-3|once|TRBD1|TRBV7-3|14
CASSLTGGADTQYF
TGTGCCAGCAGCTTAACAGGGGGCGCAGATACGCAGTATTTT
>TRBJ2-7|-|-|TRBV7-3|13
CASSLGGGYEQYF
TGTGCCAGCAGCTTAGGAGGGGGCTACGAGCAGTACTTC
>TRBJ1-1|-|-|TRBV9|14
CASSVDHPNTEAFF
TGTGCCAGCAGCGTAGACCACCCTAACACTGAAGCTTTCTTT
>TRBJ2-7|-|-|TRBV6-6|13
CASSYSDTYEQYF
TGTGCCAGCAGTTACTCGGACACCTACGAGCAGTACTTC
>TRBJ1-5|-|-|TRBV7-9|13
CASSLGANQPQHF
TGTGCCAGCAGCTTGGGGGCGAATCAGCCCCAGCATTTT
>TRBJ1-1|-|-|TRBV5-1|14
CASSLQGQNTEAFF
TGCGCCAGCAGCTTACAGGGCCAGAACACTGAAGCTTTCTTT
>TRBJ1-4|-|TRBD1|TRBV7-9|13
CASSARQGEKLFF
TGTGCCAGCAGCGCCAGACAGGGTGAAAAACTGTTTTTT
>TRBJ1-3|-|-|TRBV30|14
CAWSVTSSGNTIYF
TGTGCCTGGAGTGTAACTAGCTCTGGAAACACCATATATTTT
>TRBJ2-1|-|TRBD2|TRBV5-8|15
CASSLTSGDYNEQFF
TGTGCCAGCAGCTTGACTAGCGGGGACTACAATGAGCAGTTCTTC
>TRBJ2-7|-|-|TRBV6-5|12
CASSYRGYEQYF
TGTGCCAGCAGTTACAGGGGTTACGAGCAGTACTTC
>TRBJ2-1|once|TRBD2|TRBV27|14
CASSTSGGAGEQFF
TGTGCCAGCAGCACTAGCGGGGGGGCCGGTGAGCAGTTCTTC
>TRBJ2-7|-|TRBD1|TRBV10-1|14
CASSERTGGYEQYF
TGCGCCAGCAGTGAAAGGACAGGGGGCTACGAGCAGTACTTC
>TRBJ1-5|-|-|TRBV6-5|13
CASSYSTNQPQHF
TGTGCCAGCAGTTACTCGACAAATCAGCCCCAGCATTTT